Shown below are 2 T cell receptor beta chains from a single sample sequenced in a study of T cells in Graves' hyperthyroidism and ophthalmopathy. TCR beta CDR3 sequences were amplified from RNA transcripts. The TCR CDR3 was amplified in a first-round RT-PCR using the HTBI primer set. Via MiXCR, TCRdb re-called the multiplex PCR reads, giving one row per CDR3 protein. The repertoire holds about 160,000 distinct CDR3 sequences, with about 9.4% as singletons. The sample taken for sequencing was blood. The receptors were sampled from a woman aged 18 to 35 with Graves' hyperthyroidism that later progressed to Graves' ophthalmopathy.

In DNA form, the CDR3 reads TGCGCCAGCAGCCAAGACTCGACCCTCCACTTT. Protein: CASSQDSTLHF. This rearrangement joins TRBV4-1 to TRBJ1-6; D uncertain. This CDR3 comprises 11 residues. CDR1 is MGHRA, CDR2 YSYEKL, per germline. Deletions cut 0 bases from V and 14 bases from J, with 5 bases between.

This clonotype has a count of ten or more. The rearrangement links TRBV7-8 to TRBJ1-4; D is unresolved. The germline V gene has CDR1 SGHVS and CDR2 FQNEAQ. V lost 5 bases and J lost 6, with 19 bases in between. This CDR3 has 16 amino acids. CDR3: CASSPRWGERDEKLFF. The CDR3, as DNA: TGTGCCAGCAGCCCGAGATGGGGAGAAAGGGATGAAAAACTGTTTTTT.